This TCR beta chain was identified in a study of T cell changes during pregnancy in multiple sclerosis. Here immunoSEQ multiplex PCR was the method, and the copy in TCRdb shows in-frame clones only, minus some. The sample gives 60,000 to 85,000 clones, 75% to 95% of which show up once; about 2.3% is in the top ten. Germline V gene sequence: CDR1 GTSNPN, CDR2 SVGIG (reference sequence). The ends were cut back, 1 base at V and 1 base at J, with 8 bases in the middle. The CDR3 has 14 amino acids. The sequencing used peripheral blood, collected in the first trimester of pregnancy. J is TRBJ1-5 and V is TRBV30; D not resolved. This TCR was sampled from a female donor with multiple sclerosis, enrolled in a pregnancy study. CDR3 DNA sequence: TGTGCCTGGAGTGACAGTCCGAGCAATCAGCCCCAGCATTTT. It encodes CAWSDSPSNQPQHF. The full variable domain, with the rest looked up from reference TRBV30 and TRBJ1-5, is SQTIHQWPATLVQPVGSPLSLECTVEGTSNPNLYWYRQAAGRGLQLLFYSVGIGQISSEVPQNLSASRPQDRQFILSSKKLLLSDSGFYLCAWSDSPSNQPQHFGDGTRLSIL.